This TCR beta chain appears in the sequencing data of a study of spatial heterogeneity in lung cancer. Time point noted: sample taken at primary tumor resection. Unsorted whole RNA samples from tumor, nontumor lung or frozen PBMC were sequenced. This clonotype was observed a few times. From the 5' RACE reads, TCRdb called clonotypes with MiXCR, one entry per CDR3 protein. The sample has 49,000 or so distinct CDR3 sequences; over 9.5% are singletons. Trimming removed 7 bases from V and 11 bases from J; junction bases left unmatched: 7. CDR1 is SGHTA, CDR2 FQGNSA, per germline. The CDR3 sequence is 12 residues long.

This receptor was obtained from a female donor with early-stage non-small cell lung cancer. The chain employs TRBV7-2 and TRBJ1-1; 10 bases fit TRBD1. The sample consisted of PBMCs, taken at surgery. The CDR3 DNA follows: TGTGCCAGCACCTTGGACAGGGGGTGGGCTTTCTTT. Amino acid sequence: CASTLDRGWAFF. Full variable domain (rest looked up from reference TRBV7-2 and TRBJ1-1): GAGVSQSPSNKVTEKGKDVELRCDPISGHTALYWYRQSLGQGLEFLIYFQGNSAPDKSGLPSDRFSAERTGGSVSTLTIQRTQQEDSAVYLCASTLDRGWAFFGQGTRLTVV.